This T cell receptor beta chain came from a study of cytomegalovirus exposure and HLA in healthy donors. Study-level background: Falling in the Caucasian-associated ancestry cluster were about four fifths of approximately 400 genotyped donors.

Notes on this clone: Its antigen is currently unknown.

V shed 5 bases and J shed 1 base, with 5 bases lying between them. Germline-derived CDR1 and CDR2 are SQVTM and ANQGSEA. CDR3 length equals 11 residues. Findings and caveats of the study: CMV serostatus alone was available as immune exposure information. Rare TCR sequences predominated, though certain public TCRs were found in many donors.

The PCR made use of 60 Vbeta and 13 Jbeta primers. The protocol was immunoSEQ multiplex PCR, while the TCRdb copy is restricted to in-frame clones and leaves out a portion. The sample yields around 150,000 clones, around 77% seen once. This TCR was recovered from a woman between 50 and 59 years old in good health and CMV-seronegative. V usage is TRBV29-1 and J usage is TRBJ1-2, with unresolved D. The sequencing input was PBMCs. For the CDR3, the DNA is TGCAGCGTTTCGGTTAACTATGGCTACACCTTC. This encodes CSVSVNYGYTF.